Listed here are 16 T cell receptor beta chains from one sample, sequenced in a study of OX40 agonist ivuxolimab in advanced cancers. This table comes from immunoSEQ multiplex PCR, and its TCRdb copy is limited to in-frame clones, with some not included. This sample has some 80,000 clones; about 81% occur once, and the top ten carry under 8%. The sequences come from CD4+ or CD8+ T cells sorted from blood, collected in a trial of the OX40 agonist ivuxolimab. The receptors come from an adult with an advanced solid tumor such as melanoma, head and neck, liver or kidney cancer.

This clone was seen at least ten times. The CDR3 region is CATSRDEGNYEQYF. The CDR3 nucleotides read TGTGCCACCAGCAGAGATGAAGGGAACTACGAGCAGTACTTC. The chain links TRBV15 to TRBJ2-7, with no clear D. The CDR3 runs 14 residues. Germline assignment: CDR1 LNHNV and CDR2 YYDKDF (reference sequence). Between the trimmed V and J ends, which lost 0 bases and 3 bases, there was a span of 9 bases. Drawing the rest from reference TRBV15 and TRBJ2-7, the complete variable domain is DAMVIQNPRYQVTQFGKPVTLSCSQTLNHNVMYWYQQKSSQAPKLLFHYYDKDFNNEADTPDNFQSRRPNTSFCFLDIRSPGLGDTAMYLCATSRDEGNYEQYFGPGTRLTVT.

The chain is built from TRBV4-3 and TRBJ2-4, with D possibly TRBD1 on 6 matching bases. The CDR3 has 18 residues. Germline V gene sequence: CDR1 LGHNA, CDR2 YSLEER. V was cut by 1 base and J by 1 base, with 17 bases left in between. CDR3 bases: TGCGCCAGCAGCCAAGGTCAAACAGGGAAAAGGGCCAAAAACATTCAGTACTTC. Its translation: CASSQGQTGKRAKNIQYF.

This clone has just one count. The chain links TRBV2 to TRBJ1-5; D remains ambiguous. There are 15 residues in the CDR3. The germline V gene has CDR1 SNHLY and CDR2 FYNNEI. V lost 3 bases, J lost 0 bases, and 9 bases lay in between. CDR3: CASSDGSLSNQPQHF. In DNA, the CDR3 is TGTGCCAGCAGTGACGGCAGCCTTAGCAATCAGCCCCAGCATTTT.

Of note for this clone: This CDR3 is also generated by other DNA sequences in the sample. This chain joins TRBV6-1 and TRBJ1-2; no reliable D call. The V end lost 0 bases, the J end lost 0 bases, and 8 bases lay between the germline ends. The CDR3 is 15 amino acids. From germline, CDR1 is MNHNS and CDR2 SASEGT. The CDR3: CASSEAPTSNYGYTF. In nucleotides, the CDR3 is TGTGCCAGCAGTGAAGCTCCGACATCTAACTATGGCTACACCTTC.

This clone appeared once. This chain joins TRBV27 and TRBJ2-3, with a possible D match to TRBD1 (6 bases). CDR1 is MNHEY and CDR2 is SMNVEV in the germline V gene (reference sequence). V was cut by 2 bases and J by 1 base, with 13 bases left in between. The CDR3 is 16 amino acids. The CDR3 bases are TGTGCCAGCAGTTTAGGGCCCAGGGGTGGCACAGATACGCAGTATTTT. Amino acid sequence: CASSLGPRGGTDTQYF.

This chain connects TRBV2 to TRBJ2-7; the D gene is possibly TRBD1 (6 bases). The V and J ends lost 2 bases and 3 bases respectively, with 14 bases between them. The CDR3 has 15 residues. Germline loops: CDR1 SNHLY, CDR2 FYNNEI. The CDR3 DNA reads TGTGCCAGCAGTGAAAGTATGAGACAGGTCTACGAGCAGTACTTC. This codes for CASSESMRQVYEQYF.

The chain recombines TRBV7-3 with TRBJ2-1, with a possible D match to TRBD2 (5 bases). There are 13 residues in the CDR3. Germline V gene sequence: CDR1 SGHTA, CDR2 FQGTGA. V gave up 3 bases and J gave up 9 bases, with 12 bases separating them. As DNA, the CDR3 is TGTGCCAGCAGCTTGTACAGAGAGGGTGAGCAGTTCTTC. It specifies CASSLYREGEQFF.

This clone has just a few counts. This chain's CDR3 is CASSRREGSADTQYF. Written as DNA, the CDR3 is TGCGCCAGCAGTAGGCGGGAGGGCTCGGCAGATACGCAGTATTTT. The chain links TRBV4-3 to TRBJ2-3; the match to TRBD2 covers 9 bases. With V trimmed by 6 bases and J by 4 bases, 8 bases remained unmatched. Germline values: CDR1 LGHNA, CDR2 YSLEER. The CDR3 length is 15 residues.

V is TRBV6-1 and J is TRBJ2-1, with TRBD2 identical over 13 bases. After removal of 5 bases from V and 5 bases from J, the junction contained 3 bases not matched to a gene. This CDR3 region has 15 residues. In germline, CDR1 is MNHNS, CDR2 SASEGT. CDR3 amino acids: CASSLGTSGNNEQFF. CDR3 DNA sequence: TGTGCCAGCAGTCTTGGGACTAGCGGGAACAATGAGCAGTTCTTC.

There are a few counts of this clone. J is TRBJ1-2 and V is TRBV20-1; the D is unclear. Trimming left V 3 bases short and J 6 bases short, with 8 bases between. CDR1 and CDR2 (germline): DFQATT, SNEGSKA (reference sequence). The CDR3 has 11 residues. The CDR3 region is CSARVEDGYTF. DNA of the CDR3: TGCAGTGCTAGGGTCGAGGATGGCTACACCTTC.

This clone was seen only a few times. The chain carries TRBV10-2 and TRBJ1-1; perhaps TRBD1 as D (5 bases). Germline V gene sequence: CDR1 WSHSY, CDR2 SAAADI. The V end was cut by 2 bases, the J end by 4 bases, with 5 bases between. The CDR3 length is 12 residues. The CDR3 nucleotides are TGCGCCAGCAGTGAGGGGGCCACTGAAGCTTTCTTT. Amino acids: CASSEGATEAFF.

V is TRBV5-1 and J is TRBJ2-1, with 15 bases aligning to TRBD2. Germline CDR1 and CDR2: SGHRS and YFSETQ. CDR3 size: 18 residues. V gave up 4 bases and J gave up 4 bases; unmatched junction bases: 9. The CDR3 DNA reads as TGCGCCAGCAGCCGAGGACTAGCGGGAGGGAACTCATACAATGAGCAGTTCTTC. It encodes CASSRGLAGGNSYNEQFF. Supplemented by reference TRBV5-1 and TRBJ2-1, the full variable domain reads KAGVTQTPRYLIKTRGQQVTLSCSPISGHRSVSWYQQTPGQGLQFLFEYFSETQRNKGNFPGRFSGRQFSNSRSEMNVSTLELGDSALYLCASSRGLAGGNSYNEQFFGPGTRLTVL.

Here the CDR3 DNA reads TGTGCCAGCACCCTGAGTCGGGGGGGAGCGGATGGCTACACCTTC. Translating it yields CASTLSRGGADGYTF. The chain recombines TRBV6-5 with TRBJ1-2; possibly TRBD1 for D (5 bases). Deletions cut 7 bases from V and 6 bases from J, with 21 bases between. Germline V CDR1 and CDR2: MNHEY, SVGAGI. The length of the CDR3 is 15 residues.

V and J are TRBV27 and TRBJ2-7; D perhaps matches TRBD2 (5 bases). CDR1 and CDR2 (germline): MNHEY, SMNVEV (reference sequence). The CDR3 sequence is 13 residues long. The V end lost 4 bases, the J end lost 5 bases, and 12 bases lay between the germline ends. The CDR3: CASSSTGSHEQYF. CDR3 bases: TGTGCCAGCAGTTCGACGGGAAGCCACGAGCAGTACTTC.

The chain couples TRBV14 to TRBJ1-2; D remains ambiguous. V lost 3 bases and J 4 bases, leaving 9 bases between the germline ends. This CDR3 spans 13 amino acids. Germline V CDR1 and CDR2: SGHDN, FVKESK. As DNA, the CDR3 is TGTGCCAGCAGCCAGGGAACCTTCTATGGCTACACCTTC. Its protein is CASSQGTFYGYTF. The complete variable domain, with remaining parts taken from reference TRBV14 and TRBJ1-2, reads EAGVTQFPSHSVIEKGQTVTLRCDPISGHDNLYWYRRVMGKEIKFLLHFVKESKQDESGMPNNRFLAERTGGTYSTLKVQPAELEDSGVYFCASSQGTFYGYTFGSGTRLTVV.

The chain has TRBV4-1 and TRBJ2-7; D perhaps matches TRBD1 (6 bases). The CDR3 runs 16 residues. Trimming took off 0 bases at V and 2 bases at J, with 14 bases between the two ends. Germline CDR1 reads MGHRA; CDR2 reads YSYEKL. In DNA, the CDR3 is TGCGCCAGCAGCCAAGAACCGGGACAAGGGCCCTACGAGCAGTACTTC. Protein sequence: CASSQEPGQGPYEQYF.